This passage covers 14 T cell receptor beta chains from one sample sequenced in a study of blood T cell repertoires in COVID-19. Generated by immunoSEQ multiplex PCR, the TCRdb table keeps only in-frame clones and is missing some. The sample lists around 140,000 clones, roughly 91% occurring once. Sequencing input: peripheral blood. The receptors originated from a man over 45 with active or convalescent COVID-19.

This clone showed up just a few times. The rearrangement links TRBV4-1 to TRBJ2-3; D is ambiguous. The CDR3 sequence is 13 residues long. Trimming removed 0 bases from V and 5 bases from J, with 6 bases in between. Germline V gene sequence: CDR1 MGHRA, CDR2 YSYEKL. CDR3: CASSQEIRDTQYF. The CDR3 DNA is TGCGCCAGCAGCCAAGAAATCCGAGATACGCAGTATTTT.

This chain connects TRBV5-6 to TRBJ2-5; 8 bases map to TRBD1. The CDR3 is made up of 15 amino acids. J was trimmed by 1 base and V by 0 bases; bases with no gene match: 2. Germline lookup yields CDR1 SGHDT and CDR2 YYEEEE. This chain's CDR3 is CASSLGQGRQETQYF. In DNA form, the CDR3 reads TGTGCCAGCAGCTTGGGACAGGGGCGCCAAGAGACCCAGTACTTC.

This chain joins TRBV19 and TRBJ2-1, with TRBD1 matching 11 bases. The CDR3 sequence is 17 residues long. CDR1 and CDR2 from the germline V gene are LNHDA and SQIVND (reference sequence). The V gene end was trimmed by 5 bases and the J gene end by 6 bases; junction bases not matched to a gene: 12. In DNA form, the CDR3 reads TGTGCCAGTAGTCGAATCGGGAGGGGACAGGGGGGCAATGAGCAGTTCTTC. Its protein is CASSRIGRGQGGNEQFF. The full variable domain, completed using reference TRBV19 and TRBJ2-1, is DGGITQSPKYLFRKEGQNVTLSCEQNLNHDAMYWYRQDPGQGLRLIYYSQIVNDFQKGDIAEGYSVSREKKESFPLTVTSAQKNPTAFYLCASSRIGRGQGGNEQFFGPGTRLTVL.

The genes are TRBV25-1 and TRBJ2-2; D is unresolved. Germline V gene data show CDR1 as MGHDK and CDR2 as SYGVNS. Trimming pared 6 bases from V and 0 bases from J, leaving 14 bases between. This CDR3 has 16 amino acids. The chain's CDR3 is CASRPTTLANTGELFF. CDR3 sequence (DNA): TGTGCCAGCAGACCGACGACACTCGCGAACACCGGGGAGCTGTTTTTT.

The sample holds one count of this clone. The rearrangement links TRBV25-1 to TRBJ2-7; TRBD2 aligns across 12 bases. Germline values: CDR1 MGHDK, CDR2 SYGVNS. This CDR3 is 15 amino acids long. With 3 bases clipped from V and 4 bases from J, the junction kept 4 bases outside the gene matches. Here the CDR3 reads CASSDRLAGVYEQYF. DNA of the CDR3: TGTGCCAGCAGTGATCGACTAGCGGGGGTTTACGAGCAGTACTTC.

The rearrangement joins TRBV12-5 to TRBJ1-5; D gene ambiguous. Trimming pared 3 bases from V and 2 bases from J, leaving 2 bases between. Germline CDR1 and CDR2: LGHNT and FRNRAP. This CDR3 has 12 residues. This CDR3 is CASGFGNQPQHF. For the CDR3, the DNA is TGTGCTAGTGGTTTCGGCAATCAGCCCCAGCATTTT.

The CDR3 nucleotides read TGTGCCACCTACCCGGGACTAGCGGGGACAGATACGCAGTATTTT. It yields the protein CATYPGLAGTDTQYF. This chain uses TRBV10-3 with TRBJ2-3; TRBD2 agrees at 13 bases. Losses at the gene ends were 10 bases for V and 3 bases for J; bases not matched to a gene: 7. Per germline, CDR1 ENHRY and CDR2 SYGVKD. CDR3 length equals 15 residues.

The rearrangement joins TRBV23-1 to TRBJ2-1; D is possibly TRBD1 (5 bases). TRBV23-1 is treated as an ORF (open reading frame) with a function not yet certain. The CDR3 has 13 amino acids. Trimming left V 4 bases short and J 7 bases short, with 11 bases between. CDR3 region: CASSPCAGNEQFF. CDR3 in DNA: TGCGCCAGCAGTCCCTGCGCAGGGAATGAGCAGTTCTTC.

The DNA of the CDR3 is TGCGCCAGCAGTCACCCCCCGGGGACTAGCGGGGGGACAATCACCGGGGAGCTGTTTTTT. Translating it yields CASSHPPGTSGGTITGELFF. The rearrangement joins TRBV23-1 to TRBJ2-2; 15 bases align to TRBD2. TRBV23-1 is assigned to the ORF class and has an uncertain function. The CDR3 length is 20 residues. The V gene end was trimmed by 3 bases and the J gene end by 4 bases; junction bases not matched to a gene: 12.

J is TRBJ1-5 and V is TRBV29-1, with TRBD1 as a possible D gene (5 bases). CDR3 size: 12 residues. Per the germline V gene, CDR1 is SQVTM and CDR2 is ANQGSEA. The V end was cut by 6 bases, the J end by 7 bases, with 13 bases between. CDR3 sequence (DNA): TGCAGCGTCCTTCGGGACTGGCAGCCCCAGCATTTT. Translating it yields CSVLRDWQPQHF.

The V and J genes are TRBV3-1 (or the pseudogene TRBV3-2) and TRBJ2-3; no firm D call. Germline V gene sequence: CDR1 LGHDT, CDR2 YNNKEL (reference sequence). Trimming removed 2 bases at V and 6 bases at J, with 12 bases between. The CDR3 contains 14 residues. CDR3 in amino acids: CASSQNTRIDTQYF. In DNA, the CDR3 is TGTGCCAGCAGCCAAAACACCCGTATCGATACGCAGTATTTT.

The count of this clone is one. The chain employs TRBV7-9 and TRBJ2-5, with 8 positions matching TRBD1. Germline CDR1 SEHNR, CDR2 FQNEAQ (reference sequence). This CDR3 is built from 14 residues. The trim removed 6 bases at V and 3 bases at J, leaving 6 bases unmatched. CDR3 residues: CASRSGGGKETQYF. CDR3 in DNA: TGTGCCAGCAGGTCAGGGGGCGGGAAAGAGACCCAGTACTTC.

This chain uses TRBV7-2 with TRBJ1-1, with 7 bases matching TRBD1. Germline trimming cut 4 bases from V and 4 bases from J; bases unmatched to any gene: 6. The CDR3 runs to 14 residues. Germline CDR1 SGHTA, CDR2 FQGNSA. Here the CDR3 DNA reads TGTGCCAGCAGCTCTCAGGGGGGAGTCACTGAAGCTTTCTTT. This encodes CASSSQGGVTEAFF.

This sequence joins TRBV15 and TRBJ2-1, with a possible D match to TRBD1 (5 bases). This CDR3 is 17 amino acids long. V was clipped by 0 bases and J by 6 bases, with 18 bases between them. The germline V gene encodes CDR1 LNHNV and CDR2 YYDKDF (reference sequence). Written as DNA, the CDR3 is TGTGCCACCAGCAGAGATCGTCCCCTACAGGAAGGCAATGAGCAGTTCTTC. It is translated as CATSRDRPLQEGNEQFF.